A single sample is the source of the 14 T cell receptor beta chains below, sequenced in a study of shared clonotypes between healthy human individuals. Sequencing was performed with immunoSEQ multiplex PCR; in TCRdb, only in-frame clones are kept and a portion is missing. The table has about 1.5 million clones, around 98% seen once. Sequences were obtained from naive CD4+ T cells sorted from blood. Subset indicated: CD45RA+ positively selected. These receptors all stem from a man in his thirties or forties in good health.

The chain has TRBV7-2 and TRBJ2-2, with 13 bases aligning to TRBD2. Trimming took 6 bases from V and 8 from J; bases not matched to a gene: 9. Germline loops: CDR1 SGHTA, CDR2 FQGNSA. The CDR3 is 16 residues long. CDR3 in DNA: TGTGCCAGCAGGCAGGGACTAGCGGGATTTGGGGGGGAGCTGTTTTTT. This sequence encodes CASRQGLAGFGGELFF.

This chain links TRBV10-3 with TRBJ1-2; tentatively, D is TRBD1 (6 bases). Germline V gene data show CDR1 as ENHRY and CDR2 as SYGVKD. This CDR3 comprises 14 residues. With 11 bases removed from V and 3 bases from J, the gap between germline ends came to 19 bases. CDR3: CAERTRTDHYGYTF. The CDR3 DNA reads as TGTGCCGAACGAACCAGGACAGACCACTATGGCTACACCTTC.

The rearrangement joins TRBV5-1 to TRBJ2-3; D is perhaps TRBD2 (5 bases). Germline loops: CDR1 SGHRS, CDR2 YFSETQ. The CDR3 totals 16 residues. V was clipped by 9 bases and J by 2 bases, with 22 bases between them. DNA for the CDR3: TGCGCCACCTCCCCGGTGCTAGCTGGGGACACAGATACGCAGTATTTT. It yields the protein CATSPVLAGDTDTQYF.

Turning to this clone: The sample carries other DNA sequences with the same CDR3. This chain links TRBV18 with TRBJ2-7; 9 bases match TRBD2. Trimming removed 6 bases from V and 4 bases from J; junction bases left unmatched: 7. CDR1 and CDR2 from the germline V gene are KGHSH and LQKENI. This CDR3 spans 14 amino acids. CDR3 protein: CASSGGLAGYEQYF. Written as DNA, the CDR3 is TGTGCCAGCTCGGGAGGGCTAGCGGGATACGAGCAGTACTTC.

The V gene is TRBV28, the J gene TRBJ2-7, with D perhaps given as TRBD1 or TRBD2 (5 bases each). The CDR3 is made up of 16 amino acids. Trimming shortened V by 5 bases and J by 0 bases, and 17 bases separated the two germline ends. CDR1 is MDHEN, CDR2 SYDVKM, per germline. The CDR3 DNA is TGTGCCAGCAGTCCCGGGACCGACTTAAGCTCCTACGAGCAGTACTTC. Its protein product is CASSPGTDLSSYEQYF.

The rearrangement uses TRBV7-9 and TRBJ1-1; D is undetermined. Germline lookup yields CDR1 SEHNR and CDR2 FQNEAQ (reference sequence). The V and J ends lost 2 bases and 3 bases respectively, with 10 bases between them. The CDR3 runs 14 residues. The CDR3 protein is CASSLIQSDTEAFF. CDR3 in DNA: TGTGCCAGCAGCTTAATACAGTCGGACACTGAAGCTTTCTTT.

J is TRBJ2-1 and V is TRBV18; 11 bases are a match to TRBD2. Looked up from germline, CDR1 is KGHSH and CDR2 is LQKENI. This CDR3 comprises 16 residues. Trimming took 5 bases from V and 8 from J; bases not matched to a gene: 11. The CDR3 region is CASSLLAGAYRDEQFF. CDR3 nucleotide sequence: TGTGCCAGCTCATTACTAGCGGGAGCTTATCGTGATGAGCAGTTCTTC.

This clone has a single count. CDR3 region: CASSEQASHTDTQYF. DNA for the CDR3: TGTGCCAGCAGTGAACAGGCGAGCCACACAGATACGCAGTATTTT. J is TRBJ2-3 and V is TRBV28; D possibly corresponds to TRBD1 (5 bases). V dropped 5 bases and J dropped 2 bases, with 14 bases sitting between them. The CDR3 sequence is 15 residues long. The germline V gene has CDR1 MDHEN and CDR2 SYDVKM. The variable domain in full, completed from reference TRBV28 and TRBJ2-3, reads DVKVTQSSRYLVKRTGEKVFLECVQDMDHENMFWYRQDPGLGLRLIYFSYDVKMKEKGDIPEGYSVSREKKERFSLILESASTNQTSMYLCASSEQASHTDTQYFGPGTRLTVL.

The chain joins TRBV5-1 to TRBJ2-3; D may be TRBD2 (5 bases). The germline V gene has CDR1 SGHRS and CDR2 YFSETQ. V was clipped by 0 bases and J by 11 bases, with 22 bases between them. The CDR3 runs to 16 residues. CDR3 amino acids: CASSLGETAGTTLQYF. The CDR3 DNA is TGCGCCAGCAGCTTGGGTGAGACTGCGGGCACAACTCTGCAGTATTTT.

V gene TRBV2 combines with J gene TRBJ2-7; D not certain. The CDR3 has 15 residues. In germline, CDR1 is SNHLY, CDR2 FYNNEI. V was shortened by 5 bases and J by 4 bases, with 18 bases between the two germline ends. CDR3 sequence (DNA): TGTGCCAGCAGTAAAGGAGTTCCCGTGGGATACGAGCAGTACTTC. It encodes CASSKGVPVGYEQYF.

The J gene is TRBJ1-1, the V gene TRBV4-1, with a weak D call TRBD1 (5 bases). CDR3 length: 18 amino acids. Germline CDR1 and CDR2: MGHRA and YSYEKL. Trimming shortened V by 1 base and J by 0 bases, and 18 bases separated the two germline ends. The CDR3, as DNA: TGCGCCAGCAGCCAAGTAAAAGCAGGGATAGTTATGAACACTGAAGCTTTCTTT. Protein: CASSQVKAGIVMNTEAFF.

The genes are TRBV11-1 and TRBJ2-7, with D possibly being TRBD1 or TRBD2 (6 bases each). V was cut by 5 bases and J by 3 bases, with 14 bases left in between. The CDR3 consists of 14 residues. CDR1 is SGHAT, CDR2 FQDESV, per germline (reference sequence). The CDR3 region has the DNA TGTGCCAGCAGCCCTCGACTAGGGGGCTACGAGCAGTACTTC. It specifies CASSPRLGGYEQYF. The full variable domain, completed using reference TRBV11-1 and TRBJ2-7, is EAEVAQSPRYKITEKSQAVAFWCDPISGHATLYWYRQILGQGPELLVQFQDESVVDDSQLPKDRFSAERLKGVDSTLKIQPAELGDSAMYLCASSPRLGGYEQYFGPGTRLTVT.

This chain connects TRBV11-2 to TRBJ2-7; no clear D gene. The CDR3 runs to 14 residues. V lost 0 bases, J lost 0 bases, and 6 bases lay in between. The germline CDR1 and CDR2 sequences are SGHAT and FQNNGV. The CDR3 sequence: CASSLESPSYEQYF. DNA of the CDR3: TGTGCCAGCAGCTTAGAATCCCCCTCCTACGAGCAGTACTTC.

In its sample, this clone was seen once. The chain uses TRBV5-1 and TRBJ2-3; D is uncertain. V shed 4 bases and J shed 4 bases, with 7 bases lying between them. Germline V lookup: CDR1 SGHRS, CDR2 YFSETQ. This CDR3 is 12 amino acids long. The DNA of the CDR3 is TGCGCCAGCAGCGACCAAGCAGATACGCAGTATTTT. Its translation is CASSDQADTQYF.